The entry below gives a single T cell receptor (beta chain) sequence along with its context. Its target is unknown. These data are taken from a study of identical twins. Study-wide results and caveats: With abundant cord blood beta clonotypes, insertions were fewer; memory repertoires showed no such pattern. Potential partial confounding of zero-insertion analyses by invariant MAIT and iNKT cells was noted.

This CDR3 has 15 amino acids. Germline V gene sequence: CDR1 DFQATT, CDR2 SNEGSKA (reference sequence). V gave up 3 bases and J gave up 2 bases; unmatched junction bases: 4. Via MiXCR, TCRdb re-called the 5' RACE reads, giving one row per CDR3 protein. The table records 400,000 to 550,000 distinct CDR3 sequences, 22% of them present only once. The sample also formed part of further work on T cells expressing NK-cell markers.

The source of this sequence is a woman between 18 and 29 years old in good health. This chain links TRBV20-1 with TRBJ2-6; TRBD2 agrees at 7 bases. The sample was CD4+ T cells sorted from blood. DNA for the CDR3: TGCAGTGCTAGGGGGGGAGGGGCTGGGGCCAACGTCCTGACTTTC. Translated, it gives CSARGGGAGANVLTF.